The entry that follows covers one TCR beta chain sequence. The count of this clone is one. Its antigen remains unidentified. No qualities accompany the bases; no much larger clone lies one base away. The Qiagen DNeasy kit was used to extract genomic DNA both from unsorted PBMCs and from the negatively selected CD4+ and CD8+ fractions. Amplification of TCR beta CDR3 regions was done by immunoSEQ multiplex PCR with primers that anneal to V and J segments. A synthetic immune receptor repertoire was used to minimize amplification bias, and any remaining bias was removed computationally after sequencing. The authors' analysis ran thus. Repertoire diversity was quantified as the Shannon entropy index using custom Python scripts. Unsorted, CD4+ and CD8+ repertoires were analyzed separately, except in combined analyses where CD4+ and CD8+ sequences were merged in silico. Clonal expansion was defined as a frequency increase of at least 2-fold after treatment compared with C1D1, and clones undetected at baseline were assigned a pseudocount of 0.5. Singleton clones were defined as clones with 0 or 1 copy at C1D1, and non-singleton clones were defined as clones with 2 or more copies. Clones expanded in unsorted samples were labelled as CD4+, CD8+ or unknown by matching protein sequences in sorted samples from the same patient. Wilcoxon tests were applied to paired samples to test diversity changes from C1D1 to C4D1. As stored in TCRdb, this immuneACCESS dataset retains in-frame rearrangements with V and J assigned. A fraction of the clones does not appear; measured against another copy, unresolved V genes explain less than half of the discrepancy, and the remainder lacks a known reason. V, J and clone size were drawn from that table, and D and trimming were deduced from the DNA. Within this sample are almost 15,000 clones, with approximately 91% of them counted one time only. Approximately 18% of the sample is in the top ten clones.

The sample's time point label, in plain terms: cycle 4 day 1 (C4D1), after about 6 weeks of nivolumab. Relapse after autologous stem cell transplantation had occurred in all trial patients, and cohorts A, B and C were distinguished by prior brentuximab vedotin exposure. A Miltenyi CD8+ T cell isolation kit was used for magnetic negative selection to purify CD8+ T cells from thawed PBMCs. The trial cohort included more than 55 patients with relapsed/refractory classical Hodgkin lymphoma, and each patient had a best overall response of complete response, partial response or progressive disease. Trial patients were treated with single-agent nivolumab in the multi-cohort phase II CheckMate 205 trial. An independent review committee assessed best overall response by applying the 2007 International Working Group response criteria. Trial PBMCs were obtained immediately prior to nivolumab initiation (C1D1) and on therapy at cycle 2 day 1 and cycle 4 day 1. Peripheral blood was collected in 8 mL Vacutainer Cell Preparation Tubes, from which PBMCs were isolated by centrifugation and then cryopreserved. Purified CD4+ and CD8+ fractions were prepared only for cases with an additional available PBMC sample. Magnetically labelled cells were removed on LS columns in a quadroMACS separator, and the flow-through was collected as the purified fraction.

This sample is part of a study of PD-1 blockade in classical Hodgkin lymphoma (TCRdb year 2020). Study-wide context: Nivolumab dosing was 3 mg/kg intravenously every 2 weeks, continuing until either disease progression or unacceptable toxicity. The study used TCR beta sequencing and CyTOF to define a peripheral blood immune signature of response to PD-1 blockade in classical Hodgkin lymphoma.

The germline V gene gives CDR1 as MNHNS and CDR2 as SASEGT. V is pruned by 0 bases and J by 8 bases, leaving 14 bases of the junction without a gene match. Including cysteine and phenylalanine, the CDR3 has 19 amino acids. Only the CDR3 part of the read is kept: 57 bases, read in frame from the first base. Overall study results and their limits: The study was limited to a single clinical trial cohort, and causes of repertoire differences, possibly disease activity or prior therapy, remained undefined. Baseline TCR diversity was reported to be lower in newly diagnosed patients than in healthy donors and to be lower still in relapsed/refractory patients. Among trial patients, those achieving complete response had baseline diversity similar to that of newly diagnosed patients, while diversity was significantly lower in partial responders and progressors. By C4D1, a significant rise was seen in CD4+ TCR diversity but not in CD8+ TCR diversity (p=0.0027 vs p=0.16), and the rise was most apparent among complete responders (p=0.02). Lower diversity was observed in patients in whom nivolumab was started less than 1 year after ASCT, and these patients were excluded from later analyses so that confounding by immune reconstitution would be avoided.

The sample was CD8+ T cells from blood, taken before the fourth cycle of nivolumab. This receptor was obtained from a human donor with classical Hodgkin lymphoma. Recombination linked TRBV6-1 to TRBJ2-1; 12 middle bases align to TRBD2. The CDR3 protein sequence reads: CASSEADRSPSGREDEQFF. The nucleotide sequence reads as follows: TGTGCCAGCAGTGAAGCGGACAGGAGTCCTAGCGGGAGGGAGGATGAGCAGTTCTTC.